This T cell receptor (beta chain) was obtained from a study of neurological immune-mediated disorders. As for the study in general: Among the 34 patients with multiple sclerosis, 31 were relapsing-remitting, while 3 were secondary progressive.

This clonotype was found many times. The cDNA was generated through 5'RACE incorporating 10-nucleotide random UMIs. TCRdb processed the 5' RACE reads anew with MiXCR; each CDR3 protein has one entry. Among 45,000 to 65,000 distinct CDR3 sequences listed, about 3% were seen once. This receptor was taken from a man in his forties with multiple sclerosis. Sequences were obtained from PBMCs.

The CDR3 is CSVSRATQNTEAFF. For the CDR3, the DNA is TGCAGCGTTTCCCGGGCCACTCAGAACACTGAAGCTTTCTTT. The chain carries TRBV29-1 and TRBJ1-1; D uncertain. The germline CDR1 and CDR2 sequences are SQVTM and ANQGSEA. V gave up 5 bases and J gave up 1 base, with 14 bases separating them. The CDR3 covers 14 residues.